Below, one T cell receptor (beta chain) is given with its context. These data are taken from a study of cytomegalovirus exposure and HLA in healthy donors. Study at large: Falling in the Caucasian-associated ancestry cluster were about 82% of under 500 genotyped donors.

The primer mix had 60 Vbeta and 13 Jbeta primers. TCRdb keeps only in-frame clones here, not all; method: immunoSEQ multiplex PCR. The sample has about 140,000 clones, 82% seen once. The trim removed 6 bases at V and 5 bases at J, leaving 6 bases unmatched. CDR3 length: 13 residues. Germline V gives CDR1 MDHEN, CDR2 SYDVKM. It was healthy bone marrow donors who served as donors. V is TRBV28 and J is TRBJ2-5; 7 bases are shared with TRBD1. The material sequenced was PBMCs. The clonotype originates from a woman between 45 and 65 years old in good health and CMV-seropositive. The CDR3 region is CASRKTGVETQYF. CDR3 nucleotide sequence: TGTGCCAGCAGGAAAACAGGGGTCGAGACCCAGTACTTC.